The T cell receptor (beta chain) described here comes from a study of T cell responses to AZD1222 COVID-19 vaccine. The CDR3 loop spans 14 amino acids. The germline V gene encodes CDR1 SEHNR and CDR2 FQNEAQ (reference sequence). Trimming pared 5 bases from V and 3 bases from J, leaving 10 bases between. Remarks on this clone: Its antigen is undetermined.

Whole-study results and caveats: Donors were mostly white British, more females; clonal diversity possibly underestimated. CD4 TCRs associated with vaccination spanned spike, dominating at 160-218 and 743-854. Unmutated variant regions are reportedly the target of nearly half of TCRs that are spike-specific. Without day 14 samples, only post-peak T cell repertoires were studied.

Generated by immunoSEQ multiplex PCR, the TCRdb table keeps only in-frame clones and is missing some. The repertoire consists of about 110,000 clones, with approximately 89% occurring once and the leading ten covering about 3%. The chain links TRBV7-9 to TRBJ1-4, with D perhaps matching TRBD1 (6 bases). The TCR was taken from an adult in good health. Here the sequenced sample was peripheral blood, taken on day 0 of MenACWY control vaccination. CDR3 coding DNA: TGTGCCAGCAGCGCGACAGGCCCTAATGAAAAACTGTTTTTT. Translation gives CASSATGPNEKLFF. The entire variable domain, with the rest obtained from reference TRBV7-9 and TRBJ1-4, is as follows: DTGVSQNPRHKITKRGQNVTFRCDPISEHNRLYWYRQTLGQGPEFLTYFQNEAQLEKSRLLSDRFSAERPKGSFSTLEIQRTEQGDSAMYLCASSATGPNEKLFFGSGTQLSVL.